This TCR beta chain came from a study of T cells in Graves' hyperthyroidism and ophthalmopathy. V was cut by 0 bases and J by 1 base, with 10 bases left in between. CDR3 length: 15 residues. Germline CDR1 and CDR2: SGDLS and YYNGEE. Regions amplified from RNA transcripts were the TCR beta CDR3 regions. A set of HTBI primers served as the primers for a first-round RT-PCR of the TCR CDR3. TCRdb recomputed calls from the multiplex PCR reads with MiXCR, one row per CDR3 protein. The data hold about 710,000 distinct CDR3 sequences, with about 16% observed a single time. This clonotype has just a few counts.

Sequenced input: blood. The chain recombines TRBV9 with TRBJ1-1; D possibly corresponds to TRBD1 (6 bases). The origin of this receptor is a man aged 18-30 years with Graves' hyperthyroidism. The CDR3, as DNA: TGTGCCAGCAGCGTAGGGACAGATGAGAACACTGAAGCTTTCTTT. Protein sequence: CASSVGTDENTEAFF.